A selection of T cell receptor beta chains follows, all from one sample in a study of blood T cell repertoires in COVID-19. Sequencing was performed with immunoSEQ multiplex PCR; in TCRdb, only in-frame clones are kept and a portion is missing. The table has 400,000 or so clones, approximately 90% seen once. The material sequenced was peripheral blood. The source is a woman aged 40 to 55 with COVID-19, enrolled during active disease. The CDR3 runs from the conserved cysteine through the conserved F or W. Each record gives: J gene, clone size, D gene, V gene, CDR3 DNA, CDR3 protein. The D gene is left open where the match is weak. Size tells how often a clone was seen (once, few, many) or the class of an expanded clone, and some rows leave it out.

TRBJ2-2,-,TRBD2,TRBV10-3,TGTGCCATCAGTGATCCTTCAGCGGGGGGGTTCACCGGGGAGCTGTTTTTT,CAISDPSAGGFTGELFF
TRBJ1-2,-,-,TRBV28,TGTGCCAGCAGTTTATTGAACACCTATGGCTACACCTTC,CASSLLNTYGYTF
TRBJ1-1,-,TRBD1,TRBV6-5,TGTGCCAGCAGATCTCGGACAGGGAAGAACACTGAAGCTTTCTTT,CASRSRTGKNTEAFF
TRBJ2-2,-,-,TRBV25-1,TGTGCCAGCAGTCTTGGTCCGGTCACCGGGGAGCTGTTTTTT,CASSLGPVTGELFF
TRBJ1-1,-,TRBD1,TRBV18,TGTGCCAGCTCTCAGTCCGGGACAGGGGTTTACGCTTTCTTT,CASSQSGTGVYAFF
TRBJ2-7,-,-,TRBV5-8,TGTGCCAGCAGCTCGGCGTCCCCGGGGTGGCTGAGGGTCGACGAGCAGTACTTC,CASSSASPGWLRVDEQYF
TRBJ2-5,-,TRBD2,TRBV5-1,TGCGCCAGCAGCTTGGTGGGACTAGCGGCTCAAGAGACCCAGTACTTC,CASSLVGLAAQETQYF
TRBJ1-1,-,-,TRBV6-5,TGTGCCAGCAGTTACACCCCCCTGGGGGCAGCTTTCTTT,CASSYTPLGAAFF
TRBJ2-3,-,-,TRBV5-4,TGTGCCGGGGACATGGGAGATACGCAGTATTTT,CAGDMGDTQYF
TRBJ2-5,-,TRBD2,TRBV5-4,TGTGCCAGCAGCTTTACGGATAGCGGGGTGGGGGGAGAGACCCAGTACTTC,CASSFTDSGVGGETQYF
TRBJ1-6,-,-,TRBV9,TGTGCCAGCAGCGCCGCAGGGGAATCTTCACCCCTCCACTTT,CASSAAGESSPLHF
TRBJ2-7,-,-,TRBV10-3,TGTGCCATCAGTGAGTCTGAGACAGGAGGCGGCGACGAGCAGTACTTC,CAISESETGGGDEQYF
TRBJ2-7,-,TRBD1,TRBV18,TGTGCCAGCTCACCCGGGACAGGAGGTACCTACGAGCAGTACTTC,CASSPGTGGTYEQYF
TRBJ1-1,-,-,TRBV30,TGTGCCTGGAGTGTAATACTAGGCGGCACTGAAGCTTTCTTT,CAWSVILGGTEAFF
TRBJ1-5,-,-,TRBV5-6,TGTGCCAGCAGCTTGAAACAGGGTAACGCTCAGCCCCAGCATTTT,CASSLKQGNAQPQHF
TRBJ1-2,-,TRBD1,TRBV6-1,TGTGCCAGCAGTGACCACAGGGGGGGTCATAACTATGGCTACACCTTC,CASSDHRGGHNYGYTF
TRBJ1-6,-,TRBD1,TRBV6-2/TRBV6-3,TGTGCCAGCAGTCGTGACAGGGCTGATTCACCCCTCCACTTT,CASSRDRADSPLHF
TRBJ2-3,once,-,TRBV27,TGTGCCAGCAGAACAGGGTCCACAGATACGCAGTATTTT,CASRTGSTDTQYF
TRBJ2-3,once,-,TRBV7-3,TGTGCCAGCAGCTTCGGGACTCGCACAGATACGCAGTATTTT,CASSFGTRTDTQYF
TRBJ2-5,-,-,TRBV27,TGTGCCAGCAGTCGACAATTCCAAGAGACCCAGTACTTC,CASSRQFQETQYF
TRBJ2-2,-,-,TRBV15,TGTGCCACCAGCACAGACACCGGGGAGCTGTTTTTT,CATSTDTGELFF
TRBJ2-2,-,-,TRBV11-2,TGTGCCAGCAGCTCACCGGGACATTCGAACACCGGGGAGCTGTTTTTT,CASSSPGHSNTGELFF
TRBJ1-5,-,-,TRBV28,TGTGCCAGCGTACAGGTGAGCAATCAGCCCCAGCATTTT,CASVQVSNQPQHF
TRBJ1-1,-,-,TRBV6-2/TRBV6-3,TGTGCCAGCAGTTACCGGGACACTGAAGCTTTCTTT,CASSYRDTEAFF
TRBJ1-1,-,TRBD1,TRBV6-2/TRBV6-3,TGTGCCAGCAGCCTTAACAGGGGAGCTTTCTTT,CASSLNRGAFF
TRBJ2-5,-,TRBD2,TRBV9,TGTGCCAGCAGCGTAGGTAGCGGGGGTGGGTACCAAGAGACCCAGTACTTC,CASSVGSGGGYQETQYF
TRBJ2-1,-,TRBD1,TRBV28,TGTGCCAGCAGTCCGCTTCGGGACAGGCAGTTCTTC,CASSPLRDRQFF
TRBJ2-7,-,-,TRBV12-3/TRBV12-4,TGTGCCAGCAGTTTCGCGAGGGTGAGCGAGCAGTACTTC,CASSFARVSEQYF
TRBJ1-5,once,TRBD1,TRBV2,TGTGCCAGCAGTGAAGCGACAGGGGGGCGACAGCCCCAGCATTTT,CASSEATGGRQPQHF
TRBJ1-5,-,-,TRBV19,TGTGCCAGTAGTATAGGAGGTTGGGCCAGGGAGGGTTCTAGCAATCAGCCCCAGCATTTT,CASSIGGWAREGSSNQPQHF
TRBJ1-2,-,TRBD1,TRBV20-1,TGCAGCCTTAACAGGGGGGTTGGCTACACCTTC,CSLNRGVGYTF
TRBJ1-4,-,TRBD1,TRBV19,TGTGCCAGTTCGGACAGGGCGAATGAAAAACTGTTTTTT,CASSDRANEKLFF
TRBJ1-5,-,-,TRBV15,TGTGCCACCAGCAGCGGGGGGCGCCAGCCCCAGCATTTT,CATSSGGRQPQHF
TRBJ1-6,-,-,TRBV28,TGTGCCAGCAGTCCCCCGCCGCTATTTTCACCCCTCCACTTT,CASSPPPLFSPLHF
TRBJ1-1,-,-,TRBV7-2,TGTGCCAGCAGCTTAGCGTACAAGAACACTGAAGCTTTCTTT,CASSLAYKNTEAFF
TRBJ1-2,-,TRBD1,TRBV19,TGTGCCAGTAACCGGGACAGGGGTAACTATGGCTACACCTTC,CASNRDRGNYGYTF
TRBJ2-1,-,-,TRBV6-2/TRBV6-3,TGTGCCAGCAGTCACCGGGACTTTCCAGGCTCCTACAATGAGCAGTTCTTC,CASSHRDFPGSYNEQFF
TRBJ1-5,few,TRBD1,TRBV19,TGTGCCAGTAGTAGACCGGGACAGGGAGTTTATAGCAATCAGCCCCAGCATTTT,CASSRPGQGVYSNQPQHF
TRBJ2-3,-,-,TRBV9,TGTGCCAGCAGCGTAGAAAGGAGGGATACGCAGTATTTT,CASSVERRDTQYF
TRBJ2-2,once,TRBD2,TRBV11-2,TGTGCCAGCAGCTTTCTAGCGGGAGGGCTAGCCGGGGAGCTGTTTTTT,CASSFLAGGLAGELFF
TRBJ1-1,-,-,TRBV7-3,TGTGCCAGCAGCCCGCAGGGGAGTATCACTGAAGCTTTCTTT,CASSPQGSITEAFF
TRBJ1-2,-,-,TRBV29-1,TGCAGCGTTGAGGGTACAGAATCTTATGGCTACACCTTC,CSVEGTESYGYTF
TRBJ2-7,few,TRBD2,TRBV9,TGTGCCAGCAGCGTCCTGACTAGCGGGGGGCAAGGAGAGCAGTACTTC,CASSVLTSGGQGEQYF
TRBJ2-7,-,TRBD1,TRBV5-1,TGCGCCAGCAGCCGCGGACAGGGACCCTACGAGCAGTACTTC,CASSRGQGPYEQYF